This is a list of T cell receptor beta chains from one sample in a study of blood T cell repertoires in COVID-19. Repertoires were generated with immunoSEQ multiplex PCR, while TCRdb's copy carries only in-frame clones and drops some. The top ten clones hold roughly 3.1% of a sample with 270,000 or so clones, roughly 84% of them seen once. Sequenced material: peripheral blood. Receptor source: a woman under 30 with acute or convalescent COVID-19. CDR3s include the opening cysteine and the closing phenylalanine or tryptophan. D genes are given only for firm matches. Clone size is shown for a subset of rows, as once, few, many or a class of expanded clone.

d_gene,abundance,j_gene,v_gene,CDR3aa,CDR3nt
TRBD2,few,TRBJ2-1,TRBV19,CASSIAAGLQYNEQFF,TGTGCCAGTAGTATAGCAGCGGGACTACAATACAATGAGCAGTTCTTC
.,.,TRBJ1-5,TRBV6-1,CASSEALGLSNQPQHF,TGTGCCAGCAGTGAAGCCTTGGGACTTAGCAATCAGCCCCAGCATTTT
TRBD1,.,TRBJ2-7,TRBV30,CAWSVRVVRGHEQYF,TGTGCCTGGAGTGTACGGGTGGTCAGGGGGCACGAGCAGTACTTC
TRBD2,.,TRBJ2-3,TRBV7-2,CASSLDRWTSGIQDTQYF,TGTGCCAGCAGCTTGGACCGGTGGACTAGCGGGATCCAAGATACGCAGTATTTT
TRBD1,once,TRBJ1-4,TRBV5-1,CASSMTGTGDPEKLFF,TGCGCCAGCAGCATGACAGGGACAGGTGATCCTGAAAAACTGTTTTTT
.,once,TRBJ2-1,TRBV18,CASSPQREDEQFF,TGTGCCAGCTCACCGCAGAGGGAGGATGAGCAGTTCTTC
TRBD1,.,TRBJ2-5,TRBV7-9,CASSLTGAGETQYF,TGTGCCAGCAGCCTTACAGGGGCTGGAGAGACCCAGTACTTC
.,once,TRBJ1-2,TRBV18,CASSPPAGFDGYTF,TGTGCCAGCTCACCACCGGCAGGGTTTGATGGCTACACCTTC
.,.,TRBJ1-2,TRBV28,CASTRQGEGYGYTF,TGTGCCAGCACCCGGCAGGGTGAAGGCTATGGCTACACCTTC
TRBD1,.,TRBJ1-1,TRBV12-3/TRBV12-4,CASTKGAGRGAFF,TGTGCCAGCACCAAGGGGGCGGGCAGGGGAGCTTTCTTT
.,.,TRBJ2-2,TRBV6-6,CASSNKQVYGELFF,TGTGCCAGCAGTAACAAACAGGTTTACGGGGAGCTGTTTTTT
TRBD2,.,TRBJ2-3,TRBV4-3,CASSRRLATDTQYF,TGCGCCAGCAGCCGTCGACTAGCGACAGATACGCAGTATTTT
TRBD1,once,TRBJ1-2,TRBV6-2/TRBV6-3,CASSYSRKRQGLDGYTF,TGTGCCAGCAGTTACTCGAGGAAAAGACAGGGTTTGGATGGCTACACCTTC
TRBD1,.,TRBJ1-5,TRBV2,CASSAQGARNQPQHF,TGTGCCAGCAGTGCTCAGGGGGCTCGCAATCAGCCCCAGCATTTT
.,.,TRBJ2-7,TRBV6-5,CASSYSIGMLREQYF,TGTGCCAGCAGTTACTCGATTGGTATGTTACGGGAGCAGTACTTC
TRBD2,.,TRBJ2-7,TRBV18,CASSPRPYSGNPSEQYF,TGTGCCAGCTCACCCCGGCCTTATAGCGGGAATCCCTCCGAGCAGTACTTC
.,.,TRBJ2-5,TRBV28,CASSLWAGIRETQYF,TGTGCCAGCAGTTTATGGGCGGGGATCCGGGAGACCCAGTACTTC